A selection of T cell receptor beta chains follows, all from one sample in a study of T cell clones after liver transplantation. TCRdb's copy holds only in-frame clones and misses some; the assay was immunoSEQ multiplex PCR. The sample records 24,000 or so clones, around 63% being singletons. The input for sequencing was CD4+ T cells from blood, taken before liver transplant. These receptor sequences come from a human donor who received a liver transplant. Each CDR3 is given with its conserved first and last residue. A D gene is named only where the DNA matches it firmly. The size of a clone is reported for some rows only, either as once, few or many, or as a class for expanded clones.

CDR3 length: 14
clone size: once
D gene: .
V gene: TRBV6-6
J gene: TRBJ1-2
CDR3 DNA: TGTGCCAGCAGGCCCGAGATGTACTCCTATGGCTACACCTTC
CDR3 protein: CASRPEMYSYGYTF

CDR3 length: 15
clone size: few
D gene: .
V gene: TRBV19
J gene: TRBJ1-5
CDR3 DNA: TGTGCCAGTAACACTATCGGACCGGGCGGTCAGCCCCAGCATTTT
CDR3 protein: CASNTIGPGGQPQHF

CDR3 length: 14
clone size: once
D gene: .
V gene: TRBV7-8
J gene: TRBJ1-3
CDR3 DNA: TGTGCCAGCAGCCCCTCGCGGTCCGGAAACACCATATATTTT
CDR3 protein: CASSPSRSGNTIYF

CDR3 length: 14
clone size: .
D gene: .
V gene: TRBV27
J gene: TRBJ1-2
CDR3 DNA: TGTGCCAGCAGCTCCGGGACCAGGGGTCGGGGCTACACCTTC
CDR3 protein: CASSSGTRGRGYTF

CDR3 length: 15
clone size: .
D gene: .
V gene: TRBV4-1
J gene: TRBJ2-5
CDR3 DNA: TGCGCCAGCAGCCAAGAAGGAGGGCCCGAAGAGACCCAGTACTTC
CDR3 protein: CASSQEGGPEETQYF

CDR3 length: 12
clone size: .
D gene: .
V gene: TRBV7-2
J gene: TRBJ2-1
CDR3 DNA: TGTGCCAGCACGGGAGATAACAATGAGCAGTTCTTC
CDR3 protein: CASTGDNNEQFF

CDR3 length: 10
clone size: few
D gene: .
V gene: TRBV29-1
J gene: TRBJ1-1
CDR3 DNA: TGCAGCGTTGAAGAGGATGAAGCTTTCTTT
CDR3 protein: CSVEEDEAFF

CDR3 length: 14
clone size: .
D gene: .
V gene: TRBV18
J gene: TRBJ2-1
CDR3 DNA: TGTGCCAGCTCACCACCGAGTGGGTACAATGAGCAGTTCTTC
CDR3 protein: CASSPPSGYNEQFF

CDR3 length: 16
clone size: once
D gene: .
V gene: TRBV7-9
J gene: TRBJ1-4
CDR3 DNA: TGTGCCAGCAGCTTAGAGGGGGTTGGCCGAAGTGAAAAACTGTTTTTT
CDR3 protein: CASSLEGVGRSEKLFF

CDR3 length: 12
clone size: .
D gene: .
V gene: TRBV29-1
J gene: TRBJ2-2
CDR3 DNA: TGCAGCGCTGGACTTTACACCGGGGAGCTGTTTTTT
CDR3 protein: CSAGLYTGELFF

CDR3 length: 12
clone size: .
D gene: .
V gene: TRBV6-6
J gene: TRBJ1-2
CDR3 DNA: TGTGCCAGCAGCCCCCTGGCTTCTGGCTACACCTTC
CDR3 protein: CASSPLASGYTF

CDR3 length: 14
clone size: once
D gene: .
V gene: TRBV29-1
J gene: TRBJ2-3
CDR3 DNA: TGCAGCGTTGTGGGTGGGGAGGTAGAGAATACGCAGTATTTT
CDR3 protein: CSVVGGEVENTQYF

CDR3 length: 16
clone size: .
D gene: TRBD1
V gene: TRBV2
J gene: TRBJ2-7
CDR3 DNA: TGTGCCAGCGGCCGGGACAGGGCGATTGGGTCCTACGAGCAGTACTTC
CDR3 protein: CASGRDRAIGSYEQYF

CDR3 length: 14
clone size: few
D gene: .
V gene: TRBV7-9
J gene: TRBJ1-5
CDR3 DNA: TGTGCCAGCAGCTCTACCGGACAGCATCAGCCCCAGCATTTT
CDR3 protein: CASSSTGQHQPQHF

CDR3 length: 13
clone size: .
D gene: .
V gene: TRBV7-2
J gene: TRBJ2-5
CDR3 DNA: TGTGCCAGCAGGTTGTTGGGGGAGGAGACCCAGTACTTC
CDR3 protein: CASRLLGEETQYF

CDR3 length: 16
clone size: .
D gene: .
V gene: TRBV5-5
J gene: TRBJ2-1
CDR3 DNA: TGTGCCAGCAGCTTGGAAGGCAGCGGGTACGGAAATGAGCAGTTCTTC
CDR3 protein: CASSLEGSGYGNEQFF

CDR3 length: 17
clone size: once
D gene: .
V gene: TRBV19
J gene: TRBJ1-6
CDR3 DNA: TGTGCCAGTCAACCCGTTTTGTACAGGGAAGGAGGTTCACCCCTCCACTTT
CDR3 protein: CASQPVLYREGGSPLHF

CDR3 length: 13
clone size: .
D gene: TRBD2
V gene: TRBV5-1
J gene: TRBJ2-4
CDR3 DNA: TGCGCCAGCAGCCCAGCGGGGGGAAGCATTCAGTACTTC
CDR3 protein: CASSPAGGSIQYF

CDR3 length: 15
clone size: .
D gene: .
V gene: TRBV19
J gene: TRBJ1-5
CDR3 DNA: TGTGCCAGTAGGGAGACAGGCGCCCCAAATCAGCCCCAGCATTTT
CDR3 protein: CASRETGAPNQPQHF

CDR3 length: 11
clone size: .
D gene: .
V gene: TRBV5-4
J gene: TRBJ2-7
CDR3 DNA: TGTGCCAGCAGCCTAGACTACGAGCAGTACTTC
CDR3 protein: CASSLDYEQYF

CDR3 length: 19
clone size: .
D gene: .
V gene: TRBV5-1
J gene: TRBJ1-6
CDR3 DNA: TGCGCCAGCAGCTTGAGTTGGAGCGGTCCCAGCTCCTATAATTCACCCCTCCACTTT
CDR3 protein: CASSLSWSGPSSYNSPLHF

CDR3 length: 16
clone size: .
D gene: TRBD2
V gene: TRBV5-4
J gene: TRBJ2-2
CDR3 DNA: TGTGCCAGCAGCCCGATGGCGGGAGGGCGGACCGGGGAGCTGTTTTTT
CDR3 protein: CASSPMAGGRTGELFF

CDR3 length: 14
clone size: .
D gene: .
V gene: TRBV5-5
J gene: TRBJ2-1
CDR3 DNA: TGTGCCAGCAGCTTGGGAGGGGGCTACAATGAGCAGTTCTTC
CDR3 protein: CASSLGGGYNEQFF

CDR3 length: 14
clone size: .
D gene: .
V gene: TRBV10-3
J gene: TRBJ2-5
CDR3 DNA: TGTGCCATCAGTGATAGGGCGCCCCAAGAGACCCAGTACTTC
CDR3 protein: CAISDRAPQETQYF